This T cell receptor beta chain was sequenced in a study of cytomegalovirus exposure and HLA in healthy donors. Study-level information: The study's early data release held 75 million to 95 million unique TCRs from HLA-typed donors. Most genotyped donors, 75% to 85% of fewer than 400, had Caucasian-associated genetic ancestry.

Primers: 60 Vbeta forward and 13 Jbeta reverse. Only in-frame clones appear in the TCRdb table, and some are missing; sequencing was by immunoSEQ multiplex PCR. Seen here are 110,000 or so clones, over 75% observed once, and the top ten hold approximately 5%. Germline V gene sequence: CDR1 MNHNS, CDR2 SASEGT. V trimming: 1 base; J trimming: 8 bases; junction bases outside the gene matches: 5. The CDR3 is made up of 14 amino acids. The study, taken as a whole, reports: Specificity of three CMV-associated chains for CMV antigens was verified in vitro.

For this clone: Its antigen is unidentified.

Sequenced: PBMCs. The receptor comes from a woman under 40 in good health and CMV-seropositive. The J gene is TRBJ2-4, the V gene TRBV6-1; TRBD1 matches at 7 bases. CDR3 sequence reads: CASSEEQGMDIQYF. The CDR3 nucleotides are TGTGCCAGCAGTGAAGAACAGGGGATGGACATTCAGTACTTC.